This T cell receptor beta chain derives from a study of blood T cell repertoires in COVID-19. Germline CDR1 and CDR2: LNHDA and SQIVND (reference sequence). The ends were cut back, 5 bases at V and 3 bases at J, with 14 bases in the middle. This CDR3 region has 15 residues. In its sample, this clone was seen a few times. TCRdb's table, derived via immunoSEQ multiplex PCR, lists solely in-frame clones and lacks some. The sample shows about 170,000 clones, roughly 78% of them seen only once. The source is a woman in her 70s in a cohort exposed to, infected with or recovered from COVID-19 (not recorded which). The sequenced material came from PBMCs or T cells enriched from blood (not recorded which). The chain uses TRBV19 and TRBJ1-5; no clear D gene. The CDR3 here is CASSAGGSLNQPQHF. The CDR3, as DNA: TGTGCCAGTAGTGCCGGCGGGAGCCTCAATCAGCCCCAGCATTTT.